This record concerns one T cell receptor (beta chain) sequence. Its antigen is currently unknown. Germline CDR1 is MNHEY and CDR2 is SVGAGI. The CDR3 is 13 amino acids. Trimming took 0 bases from V and 8 from J; bases not matched to a gene: 1. Clones were sequenced by immunoSEQ multiplex PCR, and TCRdb holds only the in-frame ones, with some missing. The table includes around 110,000 clones, over 75% detected once. The data were taken from a study of T cell clones after liver transplantation. Study background: Liver transplant recipients had immunosuppression withdrawal attempted within 2 years. Without induction therapy, subjects received standard immunosuppression until 12-24 months post-transplant. Study-wide results and limits: These preliminary findings come from unstandardized post-transplant sampling times.

This chain uses TRBV6-5 with TRBJ2-1; 7 bases align to TRBD2. This material consisted of CD4+ T cells from blood, taken 12 months after liver transplant. The TCR originated in a human patient who received a liver transplant. Some of the T cells might come from the graft donor. The CDR3 nucleotides are TGTGCCAGCAGTTACTCGACTAGCTATGAGCAGTTCTTC. Encoded protein: CASSYSTSYEQFF.